Sequencing of this T cell receptor beta chain was carried out in a study of cytomegalovirus exposure and HLA in healthy donors. Looking at the study overall: Assignment to the Caucasian-associated ancestry cluster applied to roughly 80% of the approximately 380 genotyped donors.

Trimming at V came to 1 base and at J to 5 bases, leaving 5 bases not matched to a gene. The CDR3 is 15 amino acids. The germline CDR1 and CDR2 sequences are LGHNA and YNFKEQ. Study-wide findings and caveats: Specificity of three CMV-associated chains for CMV antigens was verified in vitro. Compared with the roughly 700-donor mean, an Asian-associated ancestry cluster reportedly had fewer N-insertions, according to a later analysis. Some TCR beta chains (about 180 of them) were listed as cytomegalovirus-associated.

Note on this clone: What it recognizes is unknown.

PCR was performed using 60 Vbeta and 13 Jbeta primers. Only in-frame clones appear in the TCRdb table, and some are missing; sequencing was by immunoSEQ multiplex PCR. Here the sample spans some 130,000 clones, 70% to 85% being singletons. The sample was PBMCs. This sequence was found in a boy aged 2-15 years in good health and CMV-seronegative. The rearrangement uses TRBV4-2 and TRBJ1-5; 7 nucleotides line up with TRBD1. This chain's CDR3 is CASSQGQGDHQPQHF. CDR3 nucleotide sequence: TGTGCCAGCAGCCAAGGGCAGGGGGACCATCAGCCCCAGCATTTT.